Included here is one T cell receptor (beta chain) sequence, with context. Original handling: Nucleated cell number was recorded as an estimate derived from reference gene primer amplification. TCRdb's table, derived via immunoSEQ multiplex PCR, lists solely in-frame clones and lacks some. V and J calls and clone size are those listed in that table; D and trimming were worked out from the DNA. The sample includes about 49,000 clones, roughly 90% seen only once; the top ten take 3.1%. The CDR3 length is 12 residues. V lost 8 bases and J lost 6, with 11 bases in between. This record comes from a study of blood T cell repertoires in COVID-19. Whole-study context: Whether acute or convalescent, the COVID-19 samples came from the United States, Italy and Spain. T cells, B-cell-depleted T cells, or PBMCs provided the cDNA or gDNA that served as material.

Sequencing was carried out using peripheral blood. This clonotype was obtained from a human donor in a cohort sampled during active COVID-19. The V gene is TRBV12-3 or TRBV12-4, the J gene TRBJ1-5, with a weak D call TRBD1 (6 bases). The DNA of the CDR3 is TGTGCCAGCTCCACAGGGCTTCAGCCCCAGCATTTT. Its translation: CASSTGLQPQHF.